These 18 T cell receptor beta chains came from one sample sequenced in a study of identical twins. TCRdb itself ran the 5' RACE reads through MiXCR, one entry per CDR3 protein. Among about 490,000 distinct CDR3 sequences listed, about 16% were seen once. This sample also belongs to another study, concerning yellow fever vaccine responses in identical twins.

Sequencing was done on a sample of CD4+ T cells sorted from blood. These TCRs come from a woman under 30 in good health.

This clonotype showed up just a few times. V usage is TRBV6-1 and J usage is TRBJ1-2; tentatively, D is TRBD1 (5 bases). Between the trimmed V and J ends, which lost 5 bases and 5 bases, there was a span of 18 bases. The CDR3 has 15 amino acids. CDR1 and CDR2 from the germline V gene are MNHNS and SASEGT. The CDR3 loop is CASSRDAQRAYGYTF. The CDR3 region has the DNA TGTGCCAGCAGTCGGGACGCACAGAGGGCTTATGGCTACACCTTC.

The chain employs TRBV5-1 and TRBJ2-1; the D is unclear. Germline-derived CDR1 and CDR2 are SGHRS and YFSETQ. Trimming shortened V by 0 bases and J by 10 bases, and 8 bases separated the two germline ends. The CDR3 consists of 12 residues. CDR3 loop: CASSLDIGEQFF. The DNA of the CDR3 is TGCGCCAGCAGCTTGGATATAGGGGAGCAGTTCTTC. The complete variable domain, with remaining parts taken from reference TRBV5-1 and TRBJ2-1, reads KAGVTQTPRYLIKTRGQQVTLSCSPISGHRSVSWYQQTPGQGLQFLFEYFSETQRNKGNFPGRFSGRQFSNSRSEMNVSTLELGDSALYLCASSLDIGEQFFGPGTRLTVL.

The rearrangement links TRBV15 to TRBJ2-5; possibly TRBD1 or TRBD2 for D (5 bases each). V lost 2 bases, J lost 0 bases, and 16 bases lay in between. This CDR3 is built from 17 residues. CDR1 LNHNV and CDR2 YYDKDF come from the germline V gene (reference sequence). CDR3 nucleotide sequence: TGTGCCACCAGCAGACCTCCGGGACCTAAGTACCAAGAGACCCAGTACTTC. It codes for CATSRPPGPKYQETQYF.

This chain connects TRBV20-1 to TRBJ2-7; TRBD2 matches at 8 bases. Germline values: CDR1 DFQATT, CDR2 SNEGSKA (reference sequence). V was clipped by 0 bases and J by 7 bases; unmatched bases: 8. The CDR3 spans 14 residues. The CDR3 loop reads CSAREFGGADEQYV. For the CDR3, the DNA is TGCAGTGCTAGAGAGTTCGGGGGGGCCGATGAGCAGTACGTC.

CDR3 region: CATRDRNRNEQFF. CDR3 bases: TGTGCCACCAGGGACAGGAATCGCAATGAGCAGTTCTTC. V and J are TRBV15 and TRBJ2-1; 7 positions agree with TRBD1. V trimming: 6 bases; J trimming: 6 bases; junction bases outside the gene matches: 5. The CDR3 sequence is 13 residues long. Germline CDR1 and CDR2: LNHNV and YYDKDF (reference sequence).

This clonotype was seen only a few times. The chain employs TRBV7-8 and TRBJ2-7; D uncertain. The CDR3 runs 15 residues. The V and J ends lost 1 base and 2 bases respectively, with 12 bases between them. Germline V gives CDR1 SGHVS, CDR2 FQNEAQ. The CDR3 DNA reads TGTGCCAGCAGCTTAGGCAACGGGTTTCCCTACGAGCAGTACTTC. Protein sequence: CASSLGNGFPYEQYF.

The J gene is TRBJ1-1, the V gene TRBV10-3; tentatively, D is TRBD1 (5 bases). The germline CDR1 and CDR2 sequences are ENHRY and SYGVKD. The CDR3 is made up of 16 amino acids. V was trimmed by 0 bases and J by 1 base, leaving 12 bases between them. The CDR3 is CAISESGGQGNTEAFF. Here the CDR3 DNA reads TGTGCCATCAGTGAGTCGGGTGGGCAGGGGAACACTGAAGCTTTCTTT.

Only a few counts were recorded for this clonotype. CDR3 residues: CASSRTGRETQYF. CDR3 nucleotide sequence: TGTGCCAGCAGCCGGACAGGGCGAGAGACCCAGTACTTC. The genes are TRBV2 and TRBJ2-5; 8 nucleotides line up with TRBD1. V gave up 6 bases and J gave up 4 bases; unmatched junction bases: 4. This CDR3 comprises 13 residues. Germline CDR1 SNHLY, CDR2 FYNNEI.

The V gene is TRBV2, the J gene TRBJ2-4; D not resolved. CDR3 size: 17 residues. The V and J ends lost 3 bases and 0 bases respectively, with 15 bases between them. Per germline, CDR1 SNHLY and CDR2 FYNNEI. DNA of the CDR3: TGTGCCAGCAGTGAGTCGGGTCTGTTATTAGCCAAAAACATTCAGTACTTC. Protein: CASSESGLLLAKNIQYF.

This clonotype was observed at least ten times. J is TRBJ2-1 and V is TRBV5-1, with D perhaps TRBD1 (5 bases). Germline V gene sequence: CDR1 SGHRS, CDR2 YFSETQ. This CDR3 contains 14 residues. V was pared by 0 bases and J by 3 bases, with 7 bases between. CDR3 loop: CASSLGQIYNEQFF. DNA for the CDR3: TGCGCCAGCAGCTTGGGACAGATCTACAATGAGCAGTTCTTC.

This sequence joins TRBV12-3 or TRBV12-4 and TRBJ1-1; D is uncertain. V was pared by 3 bases and J by 1 base, with 9 bases between. The CDR3 extends over 14 amino acids. The chain's CDR3 is CASSFWTSNTEAFF. The CDR3 nucleotides read TGTGCCAGCAGTTTTTGGACGTCGAACACTGAAGCTTTCTTT.

The table lists this clonotype with many counts. The gene calls are TRBV27 and TRBJ1-1; 8 bases line up with TRBD1. The V and J ends lost 6 bases and 3 bases, in that order; junction bases with no gene match: 3. Germline V lookup: CDR1 MNHEY, CDR2 SMNVEV (reference sequence). The CDR3 is 13 amino acids. The CDR3 coding sequence is TGTGCCAGCAGCCGACAGGGGTACACTGAAGCTTTCTTT. Translating gives CASSRQGYTEAFF.

The CDR3 here is CASSQGTIQETQYF. CDR3 bases: TGTGCCAGCAGCCAAGGGACCATCCAAGAGACCCAGTACTTC. This chain connects TRBV3-1 to TRBJ2-5; no reliable D call. The V end was cut by 1 base, the J end by 1 base, with 7 bases between. CDR3 length: 14 residues. CDR1 and CDR2 (germline): LGHDT, YNNKEL (reference sequence).

There are a few counts of this clonotype. The V and J genes are TRBV6-1 and TRBJ2-7, with D uncertain. V gave up 1 base and J gave up 1 base, with 5 bases separating them. From germline, CDR1 is MNHNS and CDR2 SASEGT. CDR3 length: 13 residues. CDR3 region: CASSEGASYEQYV. The CDR3 bases are TGTGCCAGCAGTGAAGGAGCTTCCTACGAGCAGTACGTC.

This chain connects TRBV12-3 or TRBV12-4 to TRBJ2-1, with TRBD2 identical over 10 bases. The CDR3 has 18 residues. Germline trimming cut 0 bases from V and 2 bases from J; bases unmatched to any gene: 7. In DNA form, the CDR3 reads TGTGCCAGCAGTTTAGCCACAACCGGGACTAGCGCCTACAATGAGCAGTTCTTC. It codes for CASSLATTGTSAYNEQFF.

The chain combines TRBV20-1 with TRBJ2-5; 13 nucleotides align to TRBD2. The CDR3 contains 15 residues. The V gene's germline CDR1 is DFQATT and CDR2 SNEGSKA (reference sequence). V shed 5 bases and J 4 bases; nucleotides not matched to a gene: 7. CDR3 nucleotide sequence: TGCAGTGCTTCCTGGACTAGCGGGAGTGGAGAGACCCAGTACTTC. Its protein is CSASWTSGSGETQYF.

This chain uses TRBV25-1 with TRBJ1-5; 7 bases line up with TRBD1. Germline loops: CDR1 MGHDK, CDR2 SYGVNS. The CDR3 extends over 16 amino acids. The V segment lost 2 bases and the J segment 2 bases; nucleotides outside the gene matches: 6. The CDR3 is CASSERGRGGNQPQHF. In DNA form, the CDR3 reads TGTGCCAGCAGTGAAAGGGGCAGGGGGGGCAATCAGCCCCAGCATTTT.

The V gene is TRBV6-1, the J gene TRBJ2-1; D might be TRBD2 (5 bases). Germline CDR1 is MNHNS and CDR2 is SASEGT. This CDR3 is 12 amino acids long. The ends were cut back, 5 bases at V and 13 bases at J, with 15 bases in the middle. CDR3 amino acids: CASSPLTGEQFF. For the CDR3, the DNA is TGTGCCAGCAGTCCTCTTACCGGGGAACAGTTCTTC.